This T cell receptor (beta chain) originates from a study of Ad26.COV2.S vaccination and SARS-CoV-2 variants. Produced via immunoSEQ multiplex PCR; TCRdb's table is partial and in-frame only. The sample contains about 410,000 clones, approximately 86% of which appear only once. This CDR3 region has 16 residues. Germline assignment: CDR1 MGHRA and CDR2 YSYEKL. Trimming removed 1 base from V and 1 base from J, with 13 bases in between. This sample's treatment: around 19 received Ad26.COV2.S at low or high dose, single or two shots; about five received placebo; per-sample allocation not given. After the first vaccine or placebo injection, samples were drawn on day 63.

This clonotype was sampled from a person between 18 and 60 years old who received the Ad26.COV2.S COVID-19 vaccine or a placebo. This chain joins TRBV4-1 and TRBJ1-1, with unresolved D. Sample: peripheral blood, taken in a trial of Ad26.COV2.S vaccine versus placebo. Here the CDR3 DNA reads TGCGCCAGCAGCCAAGGAGTCTGGGATCGGAACACTGAAGCTTTCTTT. Translation gives CASSQGVWDRNTEAFF.